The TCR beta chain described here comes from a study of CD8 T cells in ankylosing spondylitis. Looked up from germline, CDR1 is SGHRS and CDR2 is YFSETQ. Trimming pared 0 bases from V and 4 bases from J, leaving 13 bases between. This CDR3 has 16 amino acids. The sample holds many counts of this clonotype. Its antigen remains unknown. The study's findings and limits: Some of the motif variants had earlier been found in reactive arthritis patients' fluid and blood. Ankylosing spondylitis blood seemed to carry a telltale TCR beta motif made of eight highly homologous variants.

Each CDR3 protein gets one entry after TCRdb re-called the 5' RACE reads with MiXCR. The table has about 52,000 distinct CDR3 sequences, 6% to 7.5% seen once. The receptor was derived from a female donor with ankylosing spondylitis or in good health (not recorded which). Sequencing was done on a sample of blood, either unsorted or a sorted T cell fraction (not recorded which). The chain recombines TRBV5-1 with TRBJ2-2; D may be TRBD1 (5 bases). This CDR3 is CASSLGNRSSTGELFF. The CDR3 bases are TGCGCCAGCAGCTTGGGGAACAGGTCGAGCACCGGGGAGCTGTTTTTT.